This entry describes one T cell receptor beta chain. No antigen is known for it. Base qualities are not at hand, and no much larger clone is one base apart. The library came from 5' RACE. TCRdb names Illumina HiSeq 2500 as the instrument used. A second roughly 6 to 12 cycle PCR used a sample-barcoded 5' primer and a J-beta primer mix. Each TCR beta cDNA molecule received a unique molecular identifier from a template-switch 5' adaptor carrying 12 random nucleotides. At least 2.5 million CDR3-containing paired-end reads were obtained from each sample. First-strand cDNA synthesis was performed from all RNA using the Mint cDNA synthesis kit, with priming by a TRBC-specific oligonucleotide. All cDNA was treated with uracil-DNA glycosylase and then went through a first 18-cycle PCR with the universal primers M1SS and BC2_uni_R. As for how the authors treated the data: Normalization of each sample was performed by random selection of 1 million high-quality reads, each carrying a distinct molecular identifier. Instead of being binned into consensus sequences, reads with shared molecular identifiers were discarded. MiTCR, with a Q25 quality threshold and the strictest error-elimination algorithm, was used for CDR3 identification, clonotype clustering and error correction. Lower-bound total TCR beta diversity was estimated with a nonparametric unseen species model using Euler transformation. TCRdb's own reprocessing of the public reads used fastp at Q25 and MiXCR and kept productive beta chains. Every CDR3 protein is listed once, alongside the most common genes and DNA of its rows. These V and J calls originate from TCRdb's pipeline instead of the authors' own analysis. This sample holds approximately 1.5 million distinct CDR3 sequences; roughly two fifths were observed only once. The top ten clonotypes cover more than 4% of the sample.

The data were taken from a study of blood T cells in healthy people across ages (dated by TCRdb to 2013 to 2016). For the study in its entirety: Template switching captured roughly one uniquely barcoded TCR beta cDNA molecule per two T cells in model experiments. The donors were split into four age groups: young (average around 15 years), middle-aged (more than 35), aged (62) and long-lived (roughly 86). Age-related changes in TCR beta repertoire diversity were measured in the study by deep sequencing normalized with unique cDNA molecular identifiers. To avoid experimental bias, donors of different ages were distributed randomly across sequencing lanes. For two donors (one aged 18 to 29 and one aged 80 or older), the study analyzed two additional independent replicas of 1 million unique cDNA reads from the same blood draw. Points the paper makes about the study in general: Estimates of total diversity based on one million sequenced T cells were considered lower bounds and underestimates. Since profiling was done on bulk unsorted PBMCs, naive and antigen-experienced compartments could not be conclusively compared. As age increased, observed TCR beta diversity per million T cells dropped in a roughly linear way, and a significant reduction was already evident by age 40. Observed TCR beta diversity correlated strongly with the percentage of naive T cells measured by flow cytometry. Compared with the aged group, the long-lived group had more naive CD4+ T cells, fewer expanded clones and increased TCR diversity, suggesting age selection. Because donor CMV infection status was unknown, age-related changes in expanded clonotypes were potentially confounded.

The approximately 40 donors, aged about 6 to 100 years, were systemically healthy Caucasian individuals from Russia. Around 9.9 milliliters of peripheral blood were collected from each donor into EDTA-treated Vacutainer tubes. Ficoll-Paque density-gradient centrifugation was used to isolate PBMCs, with at least 6.5 million per sample. Trizol reagent was used to extract total RNA from the PBMCs, yielding at least 5.5 micrograms per sample. For every donor, flow cytometry on a PBMC aliquot measured the percentage of naive CD45RAhigh/CD27high T cells. For CDR1 and CDR2, the germline V gene lists LGHNT and FRNRAP. Trimming takes 0 bases from V and 9 bases from J, and the germline ends sit 5 bases apart. Counted from cysteine to phenylalanine, this CDR3 has 11 amino acids. Only the CDR3 portion is preserved as DNA: 33 bases, with reading frame beginning at the first base.

Source material: blood. The sequence was collected from a woman between 18 and 29 years old in good health. Recombination joined TRBV12-5 with TRBJ1-2; no confident D gene assignment can be made. The sequenced DNA: TGTGCTAGTGGTTTGGTACGAAGCTACACCTTC. Translated, this is CASGLVRSYTF.